This record covers a single TCR beta chain. The antigen is undetermined. In chemo-refractory metastatic non-small-cell lung cancer, patients got ipilimumab CTLA-4 blockade together with focal radiation. V gave up 0 bases and J gave up 7 bases; unmatched junction bases: 4. The germline CDR1 and CDR2 sequences are SGDLS and YYNGEE. This CDR3 has 15 amino acids. The entry originates in a study of radiotherapy plus CTLA-4 blockade in lung cancer. Study as a whole: For approximately 17% of patients, objective responses occurred, and about 33% had disease control.

Overall study findings and caveats: Together with interferon-beta, which increased in serum after radiation, early dynamic changes in blood T cell clones were reportedly the best predictors of response. TCR clones of tumor origin grew in blood after radiotherapy plus ipilimumab.

Assay: immunoSEQ multiplex PCR; the TCRdb copy retains only in-frame clones and omits some. The sample includes 90,000 or so clones, 80% to 85% of them seen just once. The material sequenced was peripheral blood, taken from a patient treated with radiotherapy plus ipilimumab. The TCR was taken from a human donor with non-small cell lung cancer who had stable disease on radiotherapy plus ipilimumab. This sequence joins TRBV9 and TRBJ2-1; 10 nucleotides align to TRBD1. This chain's CDR3 is CASSVGRTGGNEQFF. CDR3 in DNA: TGTGCCAGCAGCGTAGGTAGGACAGGGGGAAATGAGCAGTTCTTC. The variable domain in full, with the rest retrieved from reference TRBV9 and TRBJ2-1, is DSGVTQTPKHLITATGQRVTLRCSPRSGDLSVYWYQQSLDQGLQFLIQYYNGEERAKGNILERFSAQQFPDLHSELNLSSLELGDSALYFCASSVGRTGGNEQFFGPGTRLTVL.